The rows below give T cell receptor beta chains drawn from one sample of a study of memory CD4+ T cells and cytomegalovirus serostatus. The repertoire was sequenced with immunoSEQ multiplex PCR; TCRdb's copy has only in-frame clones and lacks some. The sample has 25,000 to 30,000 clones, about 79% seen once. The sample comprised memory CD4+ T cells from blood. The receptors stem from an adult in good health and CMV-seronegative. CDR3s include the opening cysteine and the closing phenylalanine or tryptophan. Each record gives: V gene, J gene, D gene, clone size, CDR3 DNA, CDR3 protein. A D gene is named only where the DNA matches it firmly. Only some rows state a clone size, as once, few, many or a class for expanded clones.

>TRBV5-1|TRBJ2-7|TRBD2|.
TGCGCCAGCAGCTTGCTACCCGGACTAGCGGGAGGAACGAACTCCTACGAGCAGTACTTC
CASSLLPGLAGGTNSYEQYF
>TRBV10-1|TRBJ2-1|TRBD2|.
TGCGCCAGCAGGGGACCTAGCGGGGGAGAGTCTTCGCAGTTCTTC
CASRGPSGGESSQFF
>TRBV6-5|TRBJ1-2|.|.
TGTGCCAGCACCCGGCGGGGGGGAGCTAACTATGGCTACACCTTC
CASTRRGGANYGYTF
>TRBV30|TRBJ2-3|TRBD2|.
TGTGCCTGGAGCCCAGCCGGGACGGCGGGAGAGGGTACGCAGTATTTT
CAWSPAGTAGEGTQYF
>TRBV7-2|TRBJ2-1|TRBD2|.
TGTGCCAGCAGCCCTACCCCTAGCGGCTTCAACAATGAGCAGTTCTTC
CASSPTPSGFNNEQFF
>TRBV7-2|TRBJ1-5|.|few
TGTGCCAGCAGCTTTAATAGCAATCAGCCCCAGCATTTT
CASSFNSNQPQHF
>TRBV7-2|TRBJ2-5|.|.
TGTGCCAGCAGCTCCCGGGCGGCCCAAGAGACCCAGTACTTC
CASSSRAAQETQYF
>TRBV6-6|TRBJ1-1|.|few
TGTGCCAGCAGTTCCAGCGGCGGCACTGAAGCTTTCTTT
CASSSSGGTEAFF
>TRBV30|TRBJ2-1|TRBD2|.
TGTGCCTGGGAGCGGGGGAGGAATGAGCAGTTCTTC
CAWERGRNEQFF
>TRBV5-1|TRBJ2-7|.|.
TGCGCCAGCAGCTTGGATCGGGCCTCCTACGAGCAGTACTTC
CASSLDRASYEQYF
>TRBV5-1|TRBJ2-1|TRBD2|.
TGCGCCAGCAGCCCCCAGCGGGGGGCTTACAATGAGCAGTTCTTC
CASSPQRGAYNEQFF
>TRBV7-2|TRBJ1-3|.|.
TGTGCCAGCAGCCCACAGGGTTTTGCAGGAAACACCATATATTTT
CASSPQGFAGNTIYF
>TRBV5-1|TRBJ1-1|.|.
TGCGCCAGCAGCTTTGATGGTGGCGGGGGGACTGAAGCTTTCTTT
CASSFDGGGGTEAFF
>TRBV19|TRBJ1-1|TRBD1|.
TGTGCCAGTAGGCTTACCGGGACAGCTAACACTGAAGCTTTCTTT
CASRLTGTANTEAFF
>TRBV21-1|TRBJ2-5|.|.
TGTGCCAGCAGCAAAGAAAATTGGGGGGGGACTAGCGGGAGGGTGAGGGAAGAGACCCAGTACTTC
CASSKENWGGTSGRVREETQYF
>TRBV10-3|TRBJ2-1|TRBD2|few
TGTGCCATCAGTGATCAGCGGGAGAGCAATGAGCAGTTCTTC
CAISDQRESNEQFF
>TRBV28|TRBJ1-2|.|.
TGTGCCAGCAGTGACTATGGCTACACCTTC
CASSDYGYTF
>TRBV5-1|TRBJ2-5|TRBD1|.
TGCGCCAGCAGCCTAAATCTCGGGACAGGGTTCCAAGAGACCCAGTACTTC
CASSLNLGTGFQETQYF
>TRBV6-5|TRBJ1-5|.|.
TGTGCCAGCAGTGATAGGAGCAAAGGGCAGCCCCAGCATTTT
CASSDRSKGQPQHF
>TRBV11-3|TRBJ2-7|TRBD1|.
TGTGCCAGCAGCTTTGGGACAGTACCCAGTCTCTCCTACGAGCAGTACTTC
CASSFGTVPSLSYEQYF
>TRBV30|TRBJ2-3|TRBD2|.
TGTGCCTGGAGTATTACTAGCGGACGCACAGATACGCAGTATTTT
CAWSITSGRTDTQYF
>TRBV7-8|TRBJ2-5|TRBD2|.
TGTGCCAGCAGCTTGCGGGGGGAGACCCAGTACTTC
CASSLRGETQYF
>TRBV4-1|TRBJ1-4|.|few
TGCGCCAGCAGCCAAGGACAGGACACAACTAATGAAAAACTGTTTTTT
CASSQGQDTTNEKLFF
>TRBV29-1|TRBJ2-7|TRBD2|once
TGCAGCGTTGAGATACCCGGGACTACCTACGAGCAGTACTTC
CSVEIPGTTYEQYF
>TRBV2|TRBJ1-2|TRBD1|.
TGTGCCAGCAGTGATAGGGGGCGCGTTTTATTAGGTGGCTACACCTTC
CASSDRGRVLLGGYTF
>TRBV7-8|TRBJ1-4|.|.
TGTGCCAGCAGCTTAGTTCCGGGGATGAATGAAAAACTGTTTTTT
CASSLVPGMNEKLFF
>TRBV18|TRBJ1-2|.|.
TGTGCCAGCTCACCCTCACGGGGCAGGGAGCACTATGGCTACACCTTC
CASSPSRGREHYGYTF
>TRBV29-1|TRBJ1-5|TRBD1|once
TGCAGCGTAGCAGGGGGAGGGAATCAGCCCCAGCATTTT
CSVAGGGNQPQHF
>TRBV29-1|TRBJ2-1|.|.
TGCAGCGTCCCTGGGGGAGGGACAGGCTACAATGAGCAGTTCTTC
CSVPGGGTGYNEQFF
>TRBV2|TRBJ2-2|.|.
TGTGCCAGCAGTGAACGGCTCAACACCGGGGAGCTGTTTTTT
CASSERLNTGELFF
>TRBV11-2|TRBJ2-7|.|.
TGTGCCAGCAGCCCACTGGGCAGCACTTCCTACGAGCAGTACTTC
CASSPLGSTSYEQYF
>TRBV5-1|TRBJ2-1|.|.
TGCGCCAGCAGCTCGCGGTCCCCAGAGGTCCACAATGAGCAGTTCTTC
CASSSRSPEVHNEQFF
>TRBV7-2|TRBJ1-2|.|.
TGTGCCAGCAGCTTAGGTGGCTACACCTTC
CASSLGGYTF
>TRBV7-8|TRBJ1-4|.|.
TGTGCCAGCAGCTTAGCCGCAGGGGTTAATGAAAAACTGTTTTTT
CASSLAAGVNEKLFF
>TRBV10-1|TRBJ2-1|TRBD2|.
TGCGCCAGCAGTGAAGGTAGCGGGAGCTTTAATGAGCAGTTCTTC
CASSEGSGSFNEQFF
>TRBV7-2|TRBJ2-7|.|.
TGTGCCAGCAGCTCCCAGGCCCCCTACGAGCAGTACTTC
CASSSQAPYEQYF
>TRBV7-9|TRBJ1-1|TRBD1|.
TGTGCCAGCAGTTCGGGACAGGGGAAAGCTTTCTTT
CASSSGQGKAFF
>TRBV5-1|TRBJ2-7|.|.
TGCGCCAGCAGCTTGGGGGACCCCTCGATCAACGAGCAGTACTTC
CASSLGDPSINEQYF
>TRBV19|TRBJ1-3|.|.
TGTGCCAGTAGTTTTCGACAGAGCTCTGGAAACACCATATATTTT
CASSFRQSSGNTIYF
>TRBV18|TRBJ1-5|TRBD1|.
TGTGCCAGCTCACCACGGAGAACAGGGGGAAATAGCAATCAGCCCCAGCATTTT
CASSPRRTGGNSNQPQHF
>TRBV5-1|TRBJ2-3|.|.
TGCGCCAGCAGCTTCCGGAGGGCCTATTTAACAGATACGCAGTATTTT
CASSFRRAYLTDTQYF
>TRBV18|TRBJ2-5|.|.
TGTGCCAGCTCACCAAGGGGTCTACAAGAGACCCAGTACTTC
CASSPRGLQETQYF
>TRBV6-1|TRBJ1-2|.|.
TGTGCCAGCAGGTGGACAGAAGCTAACTATGGCTACACCTTC
CASRWTEANYGYTF
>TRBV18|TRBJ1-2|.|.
TGTGCCAGCTCAATGAACAGGGACCACTATGGCTACACCTTC
CASSMNRDHYGYTF
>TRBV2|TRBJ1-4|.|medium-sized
TGTGCCGGACACAGGCTTAATGAAAAACTGTTTTTT
CAGHRLNEKLFF